These 10 T cell receptor beta chains were all obtained from the same sample, sequenced in a study of patients and donors after allogeneic stem cell transplantation. Each CDR3 protein gets one entry after TCRdb re-called the RT-PCR reads with MiXCR. The sample holds roughly 200,000 distinct CDR3 sequences, 38% seen once. Source material: blood, either unsorted or a sorted T cell fraction (not recorded which). These receptors were taken from a human donor who was either an allogeneic HSCT recipient or a stem cell or donor lymphocyte infusion donor (not recorded which). It is not recorded whose cells these are; they may come from a transplant donor.

The chain employs TRBV18 and TRBJ1-1; a possible D gene is TRBD1 (6 bases). The ends were cut back, 5 bases at V and 0 bases at J, with 16 bases in the middle. The CDR3 is 16 residues long. Germline assignment: CDR1 KGHSH and CDR2 LQKENI. CDR3 loop: CASSGALGHMNTEAFF. CDR3 DNA: TGTGCCAGCTCAGGAGCGTTGGGACACATGAACACTGAAGCTTTCTTT.

The chain has TRBV20-1 and TRBJ2-7; D unresolved. The CDR3 loop spans 11 amino acids. CDR1 and CDR2 from the germline V gene are DFQATT and SNEGSKA (reference sequence). V lost 6 bases to trimming and J lost 4 bases, with 10 bases between them. CDR3 sequence (DNA): TGCAGTGCCGGAACCCTTTACGAGCAGTACTTC. As protein: CSAGTLYEQYF.

This clonotype appeared a few times. The chain links TRBV5-1 to TRBJ1-6; D gene ambiguous. CDR3 length equals 14 residues. The ends were cut back, 0 bases at V and 8 bases at J, with 9 bases in the middle. CDR1 is SGHRS, CDR2 YFSETQ, per germline. CDR3 coding DNA: TGCGCCAGCAGCTTGGCGGTCCAGGATTCACCCCTCCACTTT. Translation gives CASSLAVQDSPLHF.

J is TRBJ1-3 and V is TRBV12-3 or TRBV12-4; D uncertain. CDR3 length: 13 amino acids. Trimming pared 5 bases from V and 0 bases from J, leaving 5 bases between. The CDR3 sequence is CASSGFSGNTIYF. CDR3 DNA: TGTGCCAGCAGTGGCTTCTCTGGAAACACCATATATTTT.

The V call is TRBV29-1, the J call TRBJ1-1; the D is unclear. The ends were cut back, 6 bases at V and 2 bases at J, with 13 bases in the middle. The CDR3 consists of 13 residues. Looked up from germline, CDR1 is SQVTM and CDR2 is ANQGSEA. CDR3 residues: CSVESGVNTEAFF. DNA of the CDR3: TGCAGCGTGGAGTCAGGTGTAAACACTGAAGCTTTCTTT.

This chain uses TRBV24-1 with TRBJ2-1; possibly TRBD1 or TRBD2 for D (5 bases each). V lost 5 bases and J lost 2, with 9 bases in between. Germline-derived CDR1 and CDR2 are KGHDR and SFDVKD. The CDR3 loop spans 14 amino acids. As DNA, the CDR3 is TGTGCCACCAGTGTCACGGGACCCTACAATGAGCAGTTCTTC. It yields the protein CATSVTGPYNEQFF.

This clonotype has only one observation. The chain carries TRBV20-1 and TRBJ1-1; unclear D gene. The V gene lost 3 bases and the J gene lost 11 bases, with 13 bases spanning the gap. The CDR3 spans 11 residues. The germline gives CDR1 DFQATT, CDR2 SNEGSKA (reference sequence). For the CDR3, the DNA is TGCAGTGCTAGTTCCCAACGTGGGGCTTTCTTT. It specifies CSASSQRGAFF.

Points on this clonotype: At one of its ends the junction is not consistent with the germline gene, which may arise from a read error. The chain carries TRBV20-1 and TRBJ1-6; 7 bases map to TRBD1. CDR1 and CDR2 from the germline V gene are DFQATT and SNEGSKA (reference sequence). The CDR3 runs to 15 residues. The CDR3 nucleotides are TGCAGTGGTAGAGATCGAGGGGGCCCCCTTCGGACCCTCCACTTT. This translates into CSGRDRGGPLRTLHF.

The rearrangement links TRBV27 to TRBJ2-3; 12 bases fit TRBD2. The germline V gene has CDR1 MNHEY and CDR2 SMNVEV (reference sequence). V lost 5 bases, J lost 0 bases, and 3 bases stayed unmatched. The CDR3 loop spans 16 amino acids. In DNA form, the CDR3 reads TGTGCCAGCAGTCTCGGACTAGCGGGGAGCACAGATACGCAGTATTTT. Protein sequence: CASSLGLAGSTDTQYF.

The chain recombines TRBV7-9 with TRBJ1-6; D unresolved. V lost 0 bases, J lost 11 bases, and 11 bases lay in between. The CDR3 is 14 residues long. CDR1 and CDR2 from the germline V gene are SEHNR and FQNEAQ (reference sequence). For the CDR3, the DNA is TGTGCCAGCAGCTTAGCCAACGGCCGCACACCCCTCCACTTT. The encoded protein is CASSLANGRTPLHF.